The 10 T cell receptor beta chains presented below share a single source sample, sequenced in a study of graft-versus-host responses after intestinal transplantation. Sequencing was performed with immunoSEQ multiplex PCR; in TCRdb, only in-frame clones are kept and a portion is missing. The data contain about 8,900 clones, about 63% of them singletons. Graft samples were processed, releasing intraepithelial and lamina propria lymphocytes. This sample comprised ileum tissue, obtained approximately 450 days after transplant. The receptor set was obtained from a human patient who received an intestinal transplant, so some T cells may come from the graft donor.

The count of this clone is one. The chain joins TRBV2 to TRBJ1-1; TRBD1 aligns across 7 bases. Trimming at V came to 5 bases and at J to 7 bases, leaving 7 bases not matched to a gene. The CDR3 totals 13 residues. Germline lookup yields CDR1 SNHLY and CDR2 FYNNEI. The CDR3 DNA reads TGTGCCAGCAGTTACCGACAGGGTGGTGAAGCTTTCTTT. It yields the protein CASSYRQGGEAFF.

A few counts support this clone. This chain links TRBV7-9 with TRBJ2-7, with unresolved D. The germline V gene has CDR1 SEHNR and CDR2 FQNEAQ (reference sequence). The CDR3 has 12 residues. Trimming removed 4 bases at V and 6 bases at J, with 10 bases between. The CDR3 spells CASSSRAPEQYF. CDR3 nucleotides: TGTGCCAGCAGCTCTCGGGCTCCCGAGCAGTACTTC.

The chain employs TRBV5-4 and TRBJ2-5; 12 bases fit TRBD2. This CDR3 is 16 amino acids long. V shed 0 bases, J shed 4 bases, and the junction held 4 bases outside the gene matches. Germline CDR1 is SGHNT and CDR2 is YYREEE (reference sequence). The CDR3 spells CASSLALAGGGETQYF. The CDR3 region has the DNA TGTGCCAGCAGCTTGGCCCTAGCGGGAGGGGGAGAGACCCAGTACTTC.

This clone was seen more than once but under ten times. V and J are TRBV6-4 and TRBJ2-6; no reliable D call. Germline V lookup: CDR1 MRHNA, CDR2 SNTAGT. V was shortened by 7 bases and J by 5 bases, with 12 bases between the two germline ends. The length of the CDR3 is 14 residues. The CDR3 coding sequence is TGTGCCAGCACACGACAAAGTCGGGCCAACGTCCTGACTTTC. Its translation is CASTRQSRANVLTF.

In its sample, this clone ranks as medium-sized. The chain is built from TRBV5-4 and TRBJ2-7; TRBD1 aligns across 7 bases. The CDR3 length is 12 residues. Germline V gene sequence: CDR1 SGHNT, CDR2 YYREEE (reference sequence). The CDR3 spells CASSLLGQPSWV. The CDR3 region has the DNA TGTGCCAGCAGCTTGCTGGGACAGCCGAGTTGGGTC.

The rearrangement uses TRBV27 and TRBJ1-6, with TRBD1 matching 7 bases. CDR3 size: 19 residues. The germline V gene has CDR1 MNHEY and CDR2 SMNVEV (reference sequence). With 5 bases clipped from V and 3 bases from J, the junction kept 16 bases outside the gene matches. The CDR3 is CASSITPTGATDYNSPLHF. CDR3 DNA sequence: TGTGCCAGCAGTATAACGCCAACAGGGGCGACGGACTATAATTCACCCCTCCACTTT.

The J gene is TRBJ2-3, the V gene TRBV18; TRBD1 matches 8 bases. V dropped 2 bases and J dropped 3; count of bases not matched to a gene: 4. The CDR3 contains 15 residues. Germline loops: CDR1 KGHSH, CDR2 LQKENI. CDR3 protein: CASSPIGQGTDTQYF. The CDR3 region has the DNA TGTGCCAGCTCACCAATCGGACAGGGAACAGATACGCAGTATTTT. The complete variable domain, with remaining parts taken from reference TRBV18 and TRBJ2-3, reads NAGVMQNPRHLVRRRGQEARLRCSPMKGHSHVYWYRQLPEEGLKFMVYLQKENIIDESGMPKERFSAEFPKEGPSILRIQQVVRGDSAAYFCASSPIGQGTDTQYFGPGTRLTVL.

This clone came up a few times. The chain joins TRBV29-1 to TRBJ1-1; D may be TRBD1 (6 bases). This CDR3 is built from 14 residues. Per germline, CDR1 SQVTM and CDR2 ANQGSEA. Deletions cut 4 bases from V and 3 bases from J, with 15 bases between. CDR3 nucleotide sequence: TGCAGCGTTGGGGGAAACAGGGAGGACACTGAAGCTTTCTTT. Amino acids: CSVGGNREDTEAFF.

This clone occurred once. The rearrangement joins TRBV5-1 to TRBJ1-1, with TRBD1 as a possible D gene (5 bases). CDR3 size: 16 residues. The V gene's germline CDR1 is SGHRS and CDR2 YFSETQ. V shed 4 bases and J shed 0 bases, with 16 bases lying between them. CDR3: CASSQTSGHLNTEAFF. Written as DNA, the CDR3 is TGCGCCAGCAGCCAAACTAGTGGACACCTGAACACTGAAGCTTTCTTT.

The chain carries TRBV27 and TRBJ1-1; no reliable D call. V was pared by 4 bases and J by 1 base, with 10 bases between. CDR1 and CDR2 from the germline V gene are MNHEY and SMNVEV (reference sequence). The CDR3 loop spans 14 amino acids. The CDR3 DNA sequence: TGTGCCAGCAGTTCCCAGGTCCCGAACACTGAAGCTTTCTTT. This gives the protein CASSSQVPNTEAFF.